A single sample is the source of the 28 T cell receptor beta chains below, sequenced in a study of cytomegalovirus exposure and HLA in healthy donors. PCR primers comprised 60 Vbeta and 13 Jbeta primers. Repertoires were generated with immunoSEQ multiplex PCR, while TCRdb's copy carries only in-frame clones and drops some. The table has 200,000 to 250,000 clones, 75% to 85% seen once. The specimen was PBMCs. These receptors all stem from an older woman in good health and CMV-seropositive.

On this clone itself: Germline is not matched at one junction end, which may reflect a read error. The same CDR3 arises from other DNA sequences in this sample as well. This rearrangement joins TRBV6-1 to TRBJ2-5; the D gene is possibly TRBD2 (9 bases). The CDR3 is made up of 15 amino acids. Per germline, CDR1 MNHNS and CDR2 SASEGT. The CDR3 nucleotides are TGTGCCAGCAAGGGACAGGCGGGAGGGCAAGAGACTCAGTACTTC. This sequence encodes CASKGQAGGQETQYF.

The rearrangement joins TRBV6-5 to TRBJ2-5, with TRBD2 identical over 9 bases. The CDR3 totals 14 residues. With V trimmed by 6 bases and J by 7 bases, 9 bases remained unmatched. Germline lookup yields CDR1 MNHEY and CDR2 SVGAGI. The CDR3 loop reads CASSKEGREGTQYF. In DNA form, the CDR3 reads TGTGCCAGCAGCAAAGAGGGGCGGGAGGGGACCCAGTACTTC.

The V gene is TRBV5-4, the J gene TRBJ2-6; possible D gene TRBD1, 7 bases. V was shortened by 4 bases and J by 3 bases, with 14 bases between the two germline ends. This CDR3 region has 16 residues. Per the germline V gene, CDR1 is SGHNT and CDR2 is YYREEE (reference sequence). CDR3 amino acids: CASSTGQGGGANVLTF. CDR3 coding DNA: TGTGCCAGCAGCACGGGGCAGGGGGGTGGGGCCAACGTCCTGACTTTC.

The V call is TRBV10-2, the J call TRBJ2-7; 13 bases align to TRBD2. Trimming took 6 bases from V and 4 from J; bases not matched to a gene: 12. This CDR3 comprises 17 residues. Germline CDR1 reads WSHSY; CDR2 reads SAAADI. As DNA, the CDR3 is TGCGCCAGCAGGTCCGGGACTAGCGGGGCCAGAGATTACGAGCAGTACTTC. This codes for CASRSGTSGARDYEQYF.

The chain employs TRBV18 and TRBJ2-2, with TRBD2 identical over 7 bases. Germline assignment: CDR1 KGHSH and CDR2 LQKENI. V shed 3 bases and J 5 bases; nucleotides not matched to a gene: 6. CDR3 length equals 15 residues. The CDR3 here is CASSPRRERTGELFF. The CDR3 nucleotides are TGTGCCAGCTCACCGCGGCGGGAGCGGACCGGGGAGCTGTTTTTT.

This chain links TRBV5-4 with TRBJ2-2; D may be TRBD1 (6 bases). Germline lookup yields CDR1 SGHNT and CDR2 YYREEE (reference sequence). This CDR3 is 19 amino acids long. V lost 3 bases and J lost 3, with 24 bases in between. This chain's CDR3 is CASSSPLGHSGTYTGELFF. The CDR3 bases are TGTGCCAGCAGCTCTCCCCTGGGACACTCAGGGACCTACACCGGGGAGCTGTTTTTT.

J is TRBJ1-6 and V is TRBV28, with unresolved D. Germline-derived CDR1 and CDR2 are MDHEN and SYDVKM. Trimming pared 3 bases from V and 0 bases from J, leaving 6 bases between. CDR3 length: 15 residues. The CDR3 DNA follows: TGTGCCAGCAGTTTGGGCAGCTCCTATAATTCACCCCTCCACTTT. Protein: CASSLGSSYNSPLHF. Complete variable domain (other parts from reference TRBV28 and TRBJ1-6): DVKVTQSSRYLVKRTGEKVFLECVQDMDHENMFWYRQDPGLGLRLIYFSYDVKMKEKGDIPEGYSVSREKKERFSLILESASTNQTSMYLCASSLGSSYNSPLHFGNGTRLTVT.

The rearrangement joins TRBV19 to TRBJ2-1; D not resolved. Germline V gives CDR1 LNHDA, CDR2 SQIVND (reference sequence). V dropped 0 bases and J dropped 13 bases, with 16 bases sitting between them. The CDR3 is 14 amino acids. The CDR3 region has the DNA TGTGCCAGTAGTATAGATGGGTCGCGGCGAGAACAGTTCTTC. It is translated as CASSIDGSRREQFF.

The rearrangement links TRBV6-5 to TRBJ1-2, with a tentative D call TRBD1 (5 bases). Per the germline V gene, CDR1 is MNHEY and CDR2 is SVGAGI. The CDR3 length is 15 residues. Trimming pared 0 bases from V and 3 bases from J, leaving 11 bases between. CDR3 in DNA: TGTGCCAGCAGTTACTCGACCAGGACACACTATGGCTACACCTTC. Its translation is CASSYSTRTHYGYTF.

The rearrangement joins TRBV7-2 to TRBJ2-1; 11 nucleotides agree with TRBD2. The CDR3 length is 15 residues. V trimming: 5 bases; J trimming: 9 bases; junction bases outside the gene matches: 9. Germline V lookup: CDR1 SGHTA, CDR2 FQGNSA. CDR3 region: CASSRVSGRAGEQFF. The CDR3, as DNA: TGTGCCAGCAGCCGAGTTAGCGGGAGGGCCGGTGAGCAGTTCTTC.

For this clone: At one of its ends the junction is not consistent with the germline gene, which may arise from a read error. V usage is TRBV7-9 and J usage is TRBJ2-1; TRBD2 matches 13 bases. The CDR3 totals 18 residues. CDR1 is SEHNR and CDR2 is FQNEAQ in the germline V gene (reference sequence). Written as DNA, the CDR3 is TGTTCCAGCAGCCAACACGGGACTAGCGGGAAGTCAAGGAATGAGCAGTTCTTC. Protein: CSSSQHGTSGKSRNEQFF.

The genes are TRBV30 and TRBJ1-5, with TRBD1 matching over 8 bases. Germline V lookup: CDR1 GTSNPN, CDR2 SVGIG (reference sequence). With V trimmed by 3 bases and J by 6 bases, 10 bases remained unmatched. CDR3 length: 15 residues. The CDR3 reads CAWSEGTGTTQPQHF. CDR3 in DNA: TGTGCCTGGAGCGAGGGGACAGGTACGACTCAGCCCCAGCATTTT. The full variable domain, its missing parts supplied by reference TRBV30 and TRBJ1-5, is SQTIHQWPATLVQPVGSPLSLECTVEGTSNPNLYWYRQAAGRGLQLLFYSVGIGQISSEVPQNLSASRPQDRQFILSSKKLLLSDSGFYLCAWSEGTGTTQPQHFGDGTRLSIL.

CDR3 nucleotide sequence: TGTGCCAGTATGATTCCGGGCACAGATACGCAGTATTTT. It codes for CASMIPGTDTQYF. The chain recombines TRBV6-1 with TRBJ2-3; D gene unclear. The CDR3 covers 13 residues. Germline CDR1 MNHNS, CDR2 SASEGT. V lost 9 bases and J lost 1, with 11 bases in between.

This clone showed up just once. The chain links TRBV7-9 to TRBJ2-3; 10 nucleotides agree with TRBD1. The CDR3 runs to 15 residues. After removal of 4 bases from V and 2 bases from J, the junction contained 3 bases not matched to a gene. In germline, CDR1 is SEHNR, CDR2 FQNEAQ (reference sequence). The CDR3 reads CASSSGQGDTDTQYF. The CDR3 DNA reads TGTGCCAGCAGCTCAGGACAGGGGGACACAGATACGCAGTATTTT.

The chain employs TRBV2 and TRBJ2-7; 7 nucleotides align to TRBD2. Germline assignment: CDR1 SNHLY and CDR2 FYNNEI. The junction had 5 bases not matched to a gene; V was cut back by 5 bases and J by 4 bases. There are 13 residues in the CDR3. CDR3 amino acids: CASSWTSSYEQYF. In nucleotides, the CDR3 is TGTGCCAGCAGTTGGACTAGTTCTTACGAGCAGTACTTC.

The rearrangement links TRBV9 to TRBJ2-1; TRBD2 matches 8 bases. V was pared by 3 bases and J by 5 bases, with 7 bases of the junction left unmatched. The CDR3 sequence is 15 residues long. From germline, CDR1 is SGDLS and CDR2 YYNGEE. CDR3 in amino acids: CASSGVLAGHNEQFF. The CDR3 nucleotides are TGTGCCAGCAGCGGCGTCTTAGCGGGGCACAATGAGCAGTTCTTC. Supplemented by reference TRBV9 and TRBJ2-1, the full variable domain reads DSGVTQTPKHLITATGQRVTLRCSPRSGDLSVYWYQQSLDQGLQFLIQYYNGEERAKGNILERFSAQQFPDLHSELNLSSLELGDSALYFCASSGVLAGHNEQFFGPGTRLTVL.

The gene calls are TRBV5-1 and TRBJ1-1; D is undetermined. The germline CDR1 and CDR2 sequences are SGHRS and YFSETQ. Deletions cut 1 base from V and 3 bases from J, with 4 bases between. The CDR3 extends over 12 amino acids. This CDR3 is CASSLLDTEAFF. The CDR3 DNA reads TGCGCCAGCAGCTTGCTAGACACTGAAGCTTTCTTT. The variable domain in full, completed from reference TRBV5-1 and TRBJ1-1, reads KAGVTQTPRYLIKTRGQQVTLSCSPISGHRSVSWYQQTPGQGLQFLFEYFSETQRNKGNFPGRFSGRQFSNSRSEMNVSTLELGDSALYLCASSLLDTEAFFGQGTRLTVV.

This chain uses TRBV7-9 with TRBJ2-1, with 9 bases identical to TRBD2. Per the germline V gene, CDR1 is SEHNR and CDR2 is FQNEAQ (reference sequence). The CDR3 runs to 16 residues. The V segment lost 5 bases and the J segment 0 bases; nucleotides outside the gene matches: 5. Here the CDR3 reads CASSVTSGNSYNEQFF. The CDR3, as DNA: TGTGCCAGCAGCGTGACTAGCGGAAACTCCTACAATGAGCAGTTCTTC. Together with reference TRBV7-9 and TRBJ2-1, the CDR3 gives the full variable domain: DTGVSQNPRHKITKRGQNVTFRCDPISEHNRLYWYRQTLGQGPEFLTYFQNEAQLEKSRLLSDRFSAERPKGSFSTLEIQRTEQGDSAMYLCASSVTSGNSYNEQFFGPGTRLTVL.

The chain combines TRBV19 with TRBJ1-1, with D perhaps TRBD1 (6 bases). Germline-derived CDR1 and CDR2 are LNHDA and SQIVND (reference sequence). The length of the CDR3 is 14 residues. Trimming took 4 bases from V and 5 from J, leaving 14 bases between them. CDR3 DNA sequence: TGTGCCAGTAGTACGCAGGGGTGGAGGACTGAAGCTTTCTTT. It yields the protein CASSTQGWRTEAFF.

The genes are TRBV14 and TRBJ1-2, with unresolved D. Germline assignment: CDR1 SGHDN and CDR2 FVKESK. CDR3 length: 11 amino acids. Trimming removed 3 bases at V and 10 bases at J, with 9 bases between. CDR3 DNA sequence: TGTGCCAGCAGCCATGCCACAATCTACACCTTC. It encodes CASSHATIYTF.

The chain joins TRBV5-1 to TRBJ2-3, with 9 bases identical to TRBD2. The trim removed 4 bases at V and 2 bases at J, leaving 8 bases unmatched. The CDR3 length is 16 residues. Germline V lookup: CDR1 SGHRS, CDR2 YFSETQ. CDR3 region: CASSEGTSRITDTQYF. DNA for the CDR3: TGCGCCAGCAGCGAAGGGACTAGCCGAATCACAGATACGCAGTATTTT.

The chain carries TRBV5-6 and TRBJ1-2; no firm D call. CDR3 size: 14 residues. V lost 4 bases and J lost 4, with 14 bases in between. The germline V gene encodes CDR1 SGHDT and CDR2 YYEEEE. In nucleotides, the CDR3 is TGTGCCAGCAGCCCCGAACGGGGAATCTATGGCTACACCTTC. Translating gives CASSPERGIYGYTF. Combining the CDR3 with reference TRBV5-6 and TRBJ1-2 gives the whole variable domain DAGVTQSPTHLIKTRGQQVTLRCSPKSGHDTVSWYQQALGQGPQFIFQYYEEEERQRGNFPDRFSGHQFPNYSSELNVNALLLGDSALYLCASSPERGIYGYTFGSGTRLTVV.

The V gene is TRBV7-9, the J gene TRBJ1-5, with D uncertain. The length of the CDR3 is 15 residues. Germline V gene sequence: CDR1 SEHNR, CDR2 FQNEAQ (reference sequence). V was clipped by 5 bases and J by 0 bases, with 11 bases between them. The chain's CDR3 is CASSHDQYSNQPQHF. The DNA of the CDR3 is TGTGCCAGCAGCCATGATCAGTATAGCAATCAGCCCCAGCATTTT.

The gene calls are TRBV6-5 and TRBJ2-1; D is possibly TRBD2 (5 bases). Germline CDR1 and CDR2: MNHEY and SVGAGI. Trimming removed 2 bases at V and 10 bases at J, with 9 bases between. The CDR3 runs to 12 residues. DNA for the CDR3: TGTGCCAGCAGTTACGGCCCGGGGGAGCAGTTCTTC. This codes for CASSYGPGEQFF.

The rearrangement uses TRBV21-1 and TRBJ2-3; the table's D call, TRBD2, has no DNA check behind it. TRBV21-1 is labeled a pseudogene. This CDR3 has 20 amino acids. The CDR3, as DNA: TGTGCCAGCAGCAAAGAGAGGGGACGGACTAGCGGGAGTTTGACAGATACGCAGTATTTT. Protein product: CASSKERGRTSGSLTDTQYF.

The chain combines TRBV27 with TRBJ2-3; TRBD2 might be the D (5 bases). The CDR3 has 15 residues. V dropped 0 bases and J dropped 1 base, with 8 bases sitting between them. Looked up from germline, CDR1 is MNHEY and CDR2 is SMNVEV (reference sequence). In nucleotides, the CDR3 is TGTGCCAGCAGTTTATCCCGGGGAGGCACAGATACGCAGTATTTT. Residues: CASSLSRGGTDTQYF.

This chain links TRBV14 with TRBJ2-7; 9 positions match TRBD1. The V and J ends lost 0 bases and 8 bases, in that order; junction bases with no gene match: 8. CDR1 and CDR2 (germline): SGHDN, FVKESK. CDR3 length: 15 residues. CDR3 DNA: TGTGCCAGCAGCCAAGATTGGACAGGGGCCATCCAGCAGTACTTC. Translating it yields CASSQDWTGAIQQYF. Variable domain in full (rest from reference TRBV14 and TRBJ2-7): EAGVTQFPSHSVIEKGQTVTLRCDPISGHDNLYWYRRVMGKEIKFLLHFVKESKQDESGMPNNRFLAERTGGTYSTLKVQPAELEDSGVYFCASSQDWTGAIQQYFGPGTRLTVT.

This clone was seen a few times. The V call is TRBV29-1, the J call TRBJ2-7; tentatively, D is TRBD2 (5 bases). CDR1 and CDR2 from the germline V gene are SQVTM and ANQGSEA. The CDR3 is 13 amino acids. V lost 2 bases, J lost 4 bases, and 12 bases lay in between. CDR3 amino acids: CSVEKGLGYEQYF. Here the CDR3 DNA reads TGCAGCGTTGAAAAAGGACTGGGGTACGAGCAGTACTTC.